This TCR beta chain was observed in a study of response to subunit inactivated influenza vaccine. This clonotype was recorded many times. TCRdb re-derived calls from the RT-PCR reads in MiXCR, one entry per CDR3 protein. This sample has around 580,000 distinct CDR3 sequences; 14% occur once, and the top ten carry approximately 12%. The CDR3 length is 15 residues. Germline CDR1 MNHNS, CDR2 SASEGT. V lost 6 bases and J 5 bases, leaving 19 bases between the germline ends. Here the sequenced sample was PBMCs from blood, taken approximately 12 days after vaccination. This receptor was obtained from a man in his fifties or sixties who received an inactivated influenza vaccine. The rearrangement joins TRBV6-1 to TRBJ1-2, with a possible D match to TRBD1 (5 bases). CDR3 sequence (DNA): TGTGCCAGCAGCCTAGGACTAGAGGGGTTATATGGCTACACCTTC. Translated, it gives CASSLGLEGLYGYTF.